This T cell receptor (beta chain) was captured by sequencing in a study of identical twins. Germline lookup yields CDR1 DFQATT and CDR2 SNEGSKA (reference sequence). There are 15 residues in the CDR3. The V end was cut by 6 bases, the J end by 7 bases, with 19 bases between. TCRdb itself ran the 5' RACE reads through MiXCR, one entry per CDR3 protein. The profile shows 500,000 or so distinct CDR3 sequences, approximately 15% of them singletons. Another study also made use of these data, one on yellow fever vaccine responses in identical twins.

This clonotype was sampled from a woman between 18 and 30 years old in good health. The sequenced material came from CD4+ T cells sorted from blood. The chain is built from TRBV20-1 and TRBJ1-6; the D is unclear. The chain's CDR3 is CSAFRESRANSPLHF. The DNA of the CDR3 is TGCAGTGCGTTTAGGGAATCGCGCGCCAATTCACCCCTCCACTTT.